This entry lists 23 T cell receptor beta chains sequenced from one sample in a study of tissue T cells after allogeneic stem cell transplantation. The method was immunoSEQ multiplex PCR; TCRdb's version includes in-frame clones alone and lacks a portion of them. The repertoire holds fewer than 30,000 clones, with less than 90% as singletons. This specimen was blood, taken before transplantation. The receptors shown here come from a woman aged 18 to 55 who later had graft-versus-host disease after an allogeneic stem cell transplant.

The V gene is TRBV14, the J gene TRBJ2-7; 9 bases map to TRBD1. CDR3 length: 16 residues. The V segment lost 2 bases and the J segment 4 bases; nucleotides outside the gene matches: 9. The germline V gene has CDR1 SGHDN and CDR2 FVKESK. CDR3 bases: TGTGCCAGCAGCCAAAATTTCGGGACAGGGATTTACGAGCAGTACTTC. Its translation: CASSQNFGTGIYEQYF.

The genes are TRBV4-1 and TRBJ2-5; 8 bases match TRBD2. The CDR3 loop spans 18 amino acids. Germline V gene lookup returns CDR1 MGHRA and CDR2 YSYEKL. V dropped 1 base and J dropped 5; count of bases not matched to a gene: 15. The CDR3 nucleotides read TGCGCCAGCAGCCAAGGAGGGGCGGGGGGACCTCTTTTGGAGACCCAGTACTTC. Translated: CASSQGGAGGPLLETQYF.

This chain connects TRBV20-1 to TRBJ1-1; D is uncertain. Between the trimmed V and J ends, which lost 5 bases and 7 bases, there was a span of 11 bases. Germline CDR1 reads DFQATT; CDR2 reads SNEGSKA (reference sequence). The CDR3 covers 11 residues. The DNA for the CDR3 is TGCAGTGCTCGCAACGTAGGTGAAGCTTTCTTT. Its translation is CSARNVGEAFF.

The gene calls are TRBV4-2 and TRBJ1-4, with a weak D call TRBD1 (5 bases). In germline, CDR1 is LGHNA, CDR2 YNFKEQ. The CDR3 consists of 14 residues. V was trimmed by 0 bases and J by 13 bases, leaving 15 bases between them. The CDR3 loop is CASSQEQQETLLFF. In DNA, the CDR3 is TGTGCCAGCAGCCAAGAACAACAGGAAACGCTACTGTTTTTT.

V is TRBV6-5 and J is TRBJ1-1; 8 positions agree with TRBD1. This CDR3 is built from 14 residues. CDR1 is MNHEY and CDR2 is SVGAGI in the germline V gene. The V gene end was trimmed by 6 bases and the J gene end by 4 bases; junction bases not matched to a gene: 7. The CDR3 bases are TGTGCCAGCAGCAATACAGGGGGGGTCACTGAAGCTTTCTTT. This gives the protein CASSNTGGVTEAFF.

The genes are TRBV27 and TRBJ2-7, with D perhaps matching TRBD2 (7 bases). The CDR3 runs 17 residues. CDR1 MNHEY and CDR2 SMNVEV come from the germline V gene (reference sequence). Trimming took 5 bases from V and 5 from J, leaving 25 bases between them. The DNA for the CDR3 is TGTGCCAGCAGTCTTATAAGGACGGGGGGCATGAGGGACGAGCAGTACTTC. Translation: CASSLIRTGGMRDEQYF.

This chain joins TRBV19 and TRBJ2-1, with D maybe TRBD2 (5 bases). Germline CDR1 and CDR2: LNHDA and SQIVND (reference sequence). The V gene lost 5 bases and the J gene lost 5 bases, with 16 bases spanning the gap. This CDR3 spans 15 amino acids. The CDR3 nucleotides read TGTGCCAGTAGTGGCGTCCGGGATTCCCACAATGAGCAGTTCTTC. It translates to CASSGVRDSHNEQFF.

This chain links TRBV20-1 with TRBJ1-4, with unresolved D. V was pared by 3 bases and J by 8 bases, with 16 bases between. Germline CDR1 reads DFQATT; CDR2 reads SNEGSKA (reference sequence). The CDR3 runs 14 residues. In DNA form, the CDR3 reads TGCAGTGCTAGTATGGCGGCCCGTGAGGAAAAACTGTTTTTT. This translates into CSASMAAREEKLFF.

This chain joins TRBV6-5 and TRBJ1-1; D is ambiguous. Germline V gene sequence: CDR1 MNHEY, CDR2 SVGAGI. Trimming took off 6 bases at V and 1 base at J, with 9 bases between the two ends. This CDR3 has 13 residues. The CDR3 region has the DNA TGTGCCAGCAGCCCCGCAGGGAACACTGAAGCTTTCTTT. Amino acid sequence: CASSPAGNTEAFF.

This chain joins TRBV19 and TRBJ2-7; TRBD2 is a possible D gene (6 bases). Per the germline V gene, CDR1 is LNHDA and CDR2 is SQIVND (reference sequence). The CDR3 sequence is 13 residues long. The V and J ends lost 10 bases and 4 bases respectively, with 17 bases between them. The chain's CDR3 is CATFGGSSYEQYF. CDR3 nucleotides: TGTGCCACCTTTGGGGGGAGCAGTTACGAGCAGTACTTC.

The V and J genes are TRBV28 and TRBJ2-7, with 12 bases identical to TRBD1. Germline-derived CDR1 and CDR2 are MDHEN and SYDVKM. Unmatched junction bases numbered 7, after V lost 6 bases and J lost 4 bases. The CDR3 length is 15 residues. The CDR3 sequence is CASSSGDRGLYEQYF. CDR3 in DNA: TGTGCCAGCAGCTCCGGGGACAGGGGGCTTTACGAGCAGTACTTC.

This clone occurred a few times. V usage is TRBV2 and J usage is TRBJ1-5; no definite D call. In germline, CDR1 is SNHLY, CDR2 FYNNEI. Trimming stripped 10 bases from V and 1 base from J, with 11 bases between. There are 13 residues in the CDR3. DNA for the CDR3: TGTGCCACCGGCATGGAGAGCAATCAGCCCCAGCATTTT. It codes for CATGMESNQPQHF.

J is TRBJ2-2 and V is TRBV6-5; possibly TRBD2 for D (5 bases). V dropped 7 bases and J dropped 6 bases, with 15 bases sitting between them. Per germline, CDR1 MNHEY and CDR2 SVGAGI. The CDR3 extends over 14 amino acids. CDR3 in DNA: TGTGCCAGCAAGGAATCCGGGGTCTCCGGGGAGCTGTTTTTT. Protein: CASKESGVSGELFF.

The chain employs TRBV9 and TRBJ1-3; D might be TRBD1 (6 bases). V was clipped by 3 bases and J by 0 bases, with 13 bases between them. The germline V gene encodes CDR1 SGDLS and CDR2 YYNGEE. The CDR3 sequence is 16 residues long. The CDR3 DNA is TGTGCCAGCAGCGCACAGTCAGGGGTCTCTGGAAACACCATATATTTT. Translation: CASSAQSGVSGNTIYF.

The chain links TRBV4-1 to TRBJ1-1; 7 nucleotides agree with TRBD1. Germline CDR1 reads MGHRA; CDR2 reads YSYEKL. V lost 0 bases and J lost 3; bases outside the gene matches: 10. This CDR3 has 17 amino acids. Here the CDR3 DNA reads TGCGCCAGCAGCCAAGATCTGGGCAGGGGGAGGGACACTGAAGCTTTCTTT. It yields the protein CASSQDLGRGRDTEAFF.

The V gene is TRBV25-1, the J gene TRBJ1-4; 8 nucleotides agree with TRBD1. The germline gives CDR1 MGHDK, CDR2 SYGVNS. J gave up 8 bases and V 6 bases, and 5 bases lay outside the gene matches. The CDR3 runs 13 residues. CDR3: CASRDRVGEKLFF. The CDR3 region has the DNA TGTGCCAGCAGGGACAGGGTAGGAGAAAAACTGTTTTTT.

The chain couples TRBV18 to TRBJ2-7; D is unresolved. The CDR3 has 11 residues. Germline CDR1 and CDR2: KGHSH and LQKENI. The germline V and J ends were trimmed by 5 bases and 3 bases, with 5 bases remaining between them. The CDR3 is CASSSNYEQYF. CDR3 in DNA: TGTGCCAGCTCATCCAACTACGAGCAGTACTTC.

The genes are TRBV2 and TRBJ1-2; 7 bases are a match to TRBD1. Germline V gene sequence: CDR1 SNHLY, CDR2 FYNNEI. V shed 6 bases, J shed 7 bases, and the junction held 11 bases outside the gene matches. The CDR3 sequence is 14 residues long. As DNA, the CDR3 is TGTGCCAGCAGCTCTGACAGGGTTGAAGGTGGCTACACCTTC. This encodes CASSSDRVEGGYTF.

The V gene is TRBV18, the J gene TRBJ1-3, with TRBD1 matching 8 bases. The CDR3 length is 18 residues. The V gene end was trimmed by 3 bases and the J gene end by 9 bases; junction bases not matched to a gene: 19. Germline V gene data show CDR1 as KGHSH and CDR2 as LQKENI. In nucleotides, the CDR3 is TGTGCCAGCTCACCTAGAAATGACCTGCAGGGGGCCTTCAGCACCATATATTTT. It is translated as CASSPRNDLQGAFSTIYF.

This clone is deemed medium-sized. CDR3 amino acids: CASSPGLATVPSSYNEQFF. The CDR3 nucleotides are TGCGCCAGCAGCCCGGGACTAGCGACCGTACCAAGCTCCTACAATGAGCAGTTCTTC. The chain recombines TRBV5-1 with TRBJ2-1; TRBD2 matches at 10 bases. CDR1 is SGHRS and CDR2 is YFSETQ in the germline V gene. V lost 4 bases, J lost 0 bases, and 13 bases stayed unmatched. The CDR3 is made up of 19 amino acids.

This clone has only a few counts. The chain carries TRBV7-2 and TRBJ2-7, with D perhaps assigned TRBD1 or TRBD2 (7 bases each). Deletions cut 5 bases from V and 4 bases from J, with 15 bases between. The CDR3 is 14 amino acids. Germline CDR1 and CDR2: SGHTA and FQGNSA. For the CDR3, the DNA is TGTGCCAGCAGCCAGACCCAGGGGGGGTACGAGCAGTACTTC. Its protein is CASSQTQGGYEQYF.

The chain is built from TRBV5-4 and TRBJ1-2, with 8 bases matching TRBD1. The CDR3 extends over 15 amino acids. With 4 bases clipped from V and 8 bases from J, the junction kept 13 bases outside the gene matches. Germline V lookup: CDR1 SGHNT, CDR2 YYREEE (reference sequence). The CDR3 here is CASSPRTGKGQGYTF. CDR3 nucleotides: TGTGCCAGCAGCCCAAGGACAGGGAAAGGTCAAGGCTACACCTTC.

J is TRBJ1-4 and V is TRBV7-2; TRBD1 might be the D (5 bases). The CDR3 is made up of 14 amino acids. V shed 2 bases and J shed 7 bases, with 11 bases lying between them. CDR1 and CDR2 from the germline V gene are SGHTA and FQGNSA. The CDR3 coding sequence is TGTGCCAGCAGCTTATGGCAGGGAGCTGAAAAACTGTTTTTT. Its translation: CASSLWQGAEKLFF.